This is a list of T cell receptor beta chains from one sample in a study of vaccination and CD4 T cells after COVID-19. In TCRdb, the PCR reads were re-called with MiXCR into one record per CDR3 protein. The data hold 20,000 to 25,000 distinct CDR3 sequences, with 50% to 65% observed a single time. Material: CD4+ T cells from blood, obtained before SARS-CoV-2 vaccination. These receptors were collected from a human donor who had recovered from COVID-19. Each CDR3 is given with its conserved first and last residue. D genes are given only for firm matches. Rows give clone size only sometimes, using once, few, many, or a class for an expanded clone.

CDR3 protein	CDR3 DNA	D gene	J gene	clone size	V gene
CASSSTGGAYEQYF	TGTGCCAGCAGCTCCACGGGGGGAGCCTACGAGCAGTACTTC	TRBD2	TRBJ2-7	NA	TRBV7-9
CASSYGVTYGYTF	TGTGCCAGCAGTTATGGGGTTACCTATGGCTACACCTTC	NA	TRBJ1-2	NA	TRBV6-5
CASSLQPPTSGQFF	TGTGCCAGCAGTTTACAACCCCCCACTAGCGGGCAGTTCTTC	TRBD2	TRBJ2-1	NA	TRBV12-3/TRBV12-4
CASSQFYSGWYGYTF	TGCGCCAGCAGTCAATTTTATTCTGGTTGGTATGGCTACACCTTC	NA	TRBJ1-2	NA	TRBV23-1
CASSLEGFTEAFF	TGTGCCAGCAGCTTAGAAGGGTTCACTGAAGCTTTCTTT	NA	TRBJ1-1	few	TRBV7-6
CASSGELAGGPAWDTQYF	TGTGCCAGCAGTGGGGAACTAGCGGGAGGGCCGGCGTGGGATACGCAGTATTTT	TRBD2	TRBJ2-3	NA	TRBV6-1
CATSRERAGGFKETQYF	TGTGCCACCAGCAGAGAACGAGCGGGAGGGTTTAAAGAGACCCAGTACTTC	TRBD2	TRBJ2-5	NA	TRBV15
CSARVAGTGTDTQYF	TGCAGTGCTAGAGTGGCGGGAACTGGCACAGATACGCAGTATTTT	NA	TRBJ2-3	NA	TRBV20-1
CASSYRTTMTDTGELFF	TGTGCCAGCAGTTACCGGACTACGATGACTGACACCGGGGAGCTGTTTTTT	NA	TRBJ2-2	few	TRBV6-5
CAGRGQGTDTQYF	TGTGCCGGAAGGGGACAGGGCACAGATACGCAGTATTTT	TRBD1	TRBJ2-3	NA	TRBV6-1
CASSEFSLVGEAFF	TGTGCCAGCAGTGAATTTTCTCTGGTTGGTGAAGCTTTCTTT	NA	TRBJ1-1	few	TRBV6-1
CASSGTIYGYTF	TGTGCCAGCAGCGGGACCATCTATGGCTACACCTTC	NA	TRBJ1-2	NA	TRBV28
CASSLAGPSYEQYF	TGTGCCAGCAGCTTAGCGGGCCCTTCATACGAGCAGTACTTC	NA	TRBJ2-7	NA	TRBV7-9
CASMEGTSSYEQYF	TGTGCCAGTATGGAGGGGACGAGCTCCTACGAGCAGTACTTC	NA	TRBJ2-7	NA	TRBV19
CSARAGGPADTQYF	TGCAGTGCTAGGGCGGGAGGGCCAGCAGATACGCAGTATTTT	TRBD2	TRBJ2-3	few	TRBV20-1
CSAAKHTGELFF	TGCAGCGCCGCAAAGCACACCGGGGAGCTGTTTTTT	NA	TRBJ2-2	once	TRBV29-1
CASSYAEGPHIGYTF	TGTGCCAGCAGTTACGCGGAGGGGCCCCATATCGGCTACACCTTC	NA	TRBJ1-2	NA	TRBV6-5
CAISRGLAGADTQYF	TGTGCCATCAGTCGCGGACTAGCGGGAGCAGATACGCAGTATTTT	TRBD2	TRBJ2-3	NA	TRBV10-3
CSARDPQPSGNTIYF	TGCAGTGCTAGAGATCCCCAACCCTCTGGAAACACCATATATTTT	NA	TRBJ1-3	few	TRBV20-1
CASRKQGAVRNEQFF	TGTGCCAGCAGGAAACAGGGGGCGGTTCGTAATGAGCAGTTCTTC	TRBD1	TRBJ2-1	NA	TRBV6-1
CASSESLYQETQYF	TGTGCCAGCAGTGAGTCCTTGTACCAAGAGACCCAGTACTTC	NA	TRBJ2-5	NA	TRBV25-1
CSAAGGGGEKLFF	TGCAGCGCAGCAGGGGGTGGGGGGGAAAAACTGTTTTTT	TRBD1	TRBJ1-4	NA	TRBV29-1
CASSPTTRVNEQFF	TGTGCCAGCAGTCCCACAACTCGGGTGAATGAGCAGTTCTTC	NA	TRBJ2-1	NA	TRBV27
CATRGDQHNEQFF	TGTGCCACCCGGGGGGATCAACACAATGAGCAGTTCTTC	TRBD2	TRBJ2-1	NA	TRBV10-3